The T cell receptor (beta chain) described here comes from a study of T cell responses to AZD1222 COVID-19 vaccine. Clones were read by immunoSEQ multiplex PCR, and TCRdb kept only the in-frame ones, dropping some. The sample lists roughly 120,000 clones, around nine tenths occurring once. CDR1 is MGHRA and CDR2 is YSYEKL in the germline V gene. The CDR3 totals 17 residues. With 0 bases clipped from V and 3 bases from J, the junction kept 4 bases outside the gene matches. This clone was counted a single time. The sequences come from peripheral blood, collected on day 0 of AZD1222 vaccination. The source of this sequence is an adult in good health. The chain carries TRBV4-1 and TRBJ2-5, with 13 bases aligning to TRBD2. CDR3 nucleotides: TGCGCCAGCAGCCAAGATAGAGGACTAGCGGGGGAAGAGACCCAGTACTTC. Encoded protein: CASSQDRGLAGEETQYF.